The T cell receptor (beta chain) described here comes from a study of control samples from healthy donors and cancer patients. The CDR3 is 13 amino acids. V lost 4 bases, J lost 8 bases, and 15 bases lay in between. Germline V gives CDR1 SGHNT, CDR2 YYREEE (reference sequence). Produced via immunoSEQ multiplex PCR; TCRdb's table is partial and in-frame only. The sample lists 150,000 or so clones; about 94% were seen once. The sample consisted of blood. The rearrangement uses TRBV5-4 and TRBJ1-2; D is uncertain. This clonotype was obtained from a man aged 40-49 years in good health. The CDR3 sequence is CASSVWGIEGYTF. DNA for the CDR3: TGTGCCAGCAGCGTTTGGGGAATAGAGGGCTACACCTTC.